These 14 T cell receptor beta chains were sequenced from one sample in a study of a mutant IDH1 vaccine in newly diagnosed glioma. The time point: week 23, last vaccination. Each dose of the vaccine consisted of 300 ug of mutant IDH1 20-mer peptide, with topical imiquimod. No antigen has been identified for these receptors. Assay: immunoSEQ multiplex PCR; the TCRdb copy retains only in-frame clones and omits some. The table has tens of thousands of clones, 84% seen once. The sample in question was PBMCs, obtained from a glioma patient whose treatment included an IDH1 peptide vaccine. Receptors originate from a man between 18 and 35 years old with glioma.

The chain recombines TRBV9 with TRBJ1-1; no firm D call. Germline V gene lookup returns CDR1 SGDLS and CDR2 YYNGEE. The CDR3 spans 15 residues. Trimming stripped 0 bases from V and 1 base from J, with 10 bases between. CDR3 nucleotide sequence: TGTGCCAGCAGCGTAGCTTTCCACAGGAACACTGAAGCTTTCTTT. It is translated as CASSVAFHRNTEAFF.

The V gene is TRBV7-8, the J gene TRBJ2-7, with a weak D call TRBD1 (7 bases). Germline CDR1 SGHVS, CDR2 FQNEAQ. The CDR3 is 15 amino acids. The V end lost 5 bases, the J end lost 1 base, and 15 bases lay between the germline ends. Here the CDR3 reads CASSRVTGTSYEQYF. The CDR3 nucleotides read TGTGCCAGCAGCCGAGTGACAGGGACTTCCTACGAGCAGTACTTC.

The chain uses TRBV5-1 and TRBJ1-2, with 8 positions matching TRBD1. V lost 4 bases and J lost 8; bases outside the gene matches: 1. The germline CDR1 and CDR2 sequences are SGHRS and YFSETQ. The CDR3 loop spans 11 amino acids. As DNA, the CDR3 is TGCGCCAGCAGCCAGGGGGCCGGCTACACCTTC. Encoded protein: CASSQGAGYTF.

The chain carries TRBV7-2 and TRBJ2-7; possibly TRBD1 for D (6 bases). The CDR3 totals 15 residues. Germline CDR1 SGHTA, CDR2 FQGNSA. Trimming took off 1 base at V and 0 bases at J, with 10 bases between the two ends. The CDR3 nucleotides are TGTGCCAGCAGCTTAGTTTGGACAGACTCCTACGAGCAGTACTTC. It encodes CASSLVWTDSYEQYF.

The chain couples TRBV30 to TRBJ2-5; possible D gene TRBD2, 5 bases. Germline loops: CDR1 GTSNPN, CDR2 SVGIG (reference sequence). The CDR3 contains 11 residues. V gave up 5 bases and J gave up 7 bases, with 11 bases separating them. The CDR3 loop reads CAWGPRGTQYF. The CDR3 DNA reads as TGTGCCTGGGGACCTCGGGGGACCCAGTACTTC.

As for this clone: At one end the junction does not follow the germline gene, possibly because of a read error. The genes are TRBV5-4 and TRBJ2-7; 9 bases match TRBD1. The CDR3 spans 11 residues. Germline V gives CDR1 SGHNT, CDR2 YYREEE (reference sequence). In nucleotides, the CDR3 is TGTGCCGCGGCCTCCCGGGACAGGGTAGACTTC. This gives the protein CAAASRDRVDF.

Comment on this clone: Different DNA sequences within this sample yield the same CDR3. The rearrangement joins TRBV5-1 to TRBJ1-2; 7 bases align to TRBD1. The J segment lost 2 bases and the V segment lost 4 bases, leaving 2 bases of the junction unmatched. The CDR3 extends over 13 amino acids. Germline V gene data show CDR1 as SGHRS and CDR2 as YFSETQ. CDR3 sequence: CASSPGGNYGYTF. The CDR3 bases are TGCGCCAGCAGCCCAGGGGGAAACTATGGCTACACCTTC.

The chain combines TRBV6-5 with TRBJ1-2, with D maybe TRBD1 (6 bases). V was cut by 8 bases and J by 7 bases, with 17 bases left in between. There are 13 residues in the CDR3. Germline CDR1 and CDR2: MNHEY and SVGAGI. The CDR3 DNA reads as TGTGCCAGCGGGTTGGAGGGGGTCGGTGGCTACACCTTC. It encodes CASGLEGVGGYTF.

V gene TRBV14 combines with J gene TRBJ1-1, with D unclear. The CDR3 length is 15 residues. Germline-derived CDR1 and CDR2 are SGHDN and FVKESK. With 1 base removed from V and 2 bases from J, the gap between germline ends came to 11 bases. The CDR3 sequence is CASSQVFGYNTEAFF. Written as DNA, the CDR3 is TGTGCCAGCAGCCAAGTGTTTGGATACAACACTGAAGCTTTCTTT.

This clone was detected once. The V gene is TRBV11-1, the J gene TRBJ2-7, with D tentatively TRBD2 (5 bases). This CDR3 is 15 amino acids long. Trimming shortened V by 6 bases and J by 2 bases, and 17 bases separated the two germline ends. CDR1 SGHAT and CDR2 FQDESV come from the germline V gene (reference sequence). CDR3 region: CASSQTGISAYEQYF. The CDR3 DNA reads TGTGCCAGCAGTCAAACCGGGATCAGCGCCTACGAGCAGTACTTC.

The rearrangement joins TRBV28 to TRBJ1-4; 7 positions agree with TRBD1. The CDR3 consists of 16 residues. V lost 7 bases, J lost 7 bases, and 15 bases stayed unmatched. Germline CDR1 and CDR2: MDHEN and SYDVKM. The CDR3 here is CASKGTDEAVGEKLFF. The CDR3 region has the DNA TGTGCCAGCAAGGGGACAGACGAGGCCGTCGGTGAAAAACTGTTTTTT.

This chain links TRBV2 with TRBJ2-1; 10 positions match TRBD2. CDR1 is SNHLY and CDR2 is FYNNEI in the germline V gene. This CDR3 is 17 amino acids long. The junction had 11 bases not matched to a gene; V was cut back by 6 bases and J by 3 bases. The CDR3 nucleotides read TGTGCCAGCAGCGGCCGTTCAGCGGGAGGGGTCTACAATGAGCAGTTCTTC. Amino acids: CASSGRSAGGVYNEQFF.

The CDR3 loop reads CASSVGGGDEETQYF. The CDR3 DNA reads as TGTGCCAGCAGCGTAGGAGGAGGGGACGAAGAGACCCAGTACTTC. This chain uses TRBV9 with TRBJ2-5; maybe TRBD2 (6 bases). V was shortened by 0 bases and J by 3 bases, with 12 bases between the two germline ends. The CDR3 spans 15 residues. Germline CDR1 SGDLS, CDR2 YYNGEE.

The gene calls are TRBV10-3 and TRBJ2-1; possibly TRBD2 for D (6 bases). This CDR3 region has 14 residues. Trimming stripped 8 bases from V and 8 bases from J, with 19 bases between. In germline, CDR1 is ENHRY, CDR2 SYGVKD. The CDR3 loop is CAIRPEGDYHEQFF. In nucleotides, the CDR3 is TGTGCCATCCGACCGGAGGGCGATTATCATGAGCAGTTCTTC.